This TCR beta chain was sequenced in a study of T cell responses to AZD1222 COVID-19 vaccine. The overall study: Pooled samples include second doses given at about 4 or 12 weeks. Findings of the study overall: Clonal diversity may have been underestimated in mostly white British donors. Repertoires were sampled only after the peak T cell response. Unmutated variant regions are reportedly targeted by nearly half of spike-specific TCRs.

Per germline, CDR1 ENHRY and CDR2 SYGVKD. The length of the CDR3 is 15 residues. V trimming: 7 bases; J trimming: 7 bases; junction bases outside the gene matches: 11. As regards this clone: What it recognizes is unknown.

The method was immunoSEQ multiplex PCR; TCRdb's version includes in-frame clones alone and lacks a portion of them. The table shows about 110,000 clones, with 85% to 90% occurring only once. The clonotype comes from an adult in good health. The rearrangement joins TRBV10-3 to TRBJ2-2, with TRBD2 matching over 8 bases. Sample: peripheral blood, taken on day 0 of AZD1222 vaccination. The CDR3 region is CAIKSGSPSGGELFF. The CDR3 nucleotides read TGTGCCATCAAAAGCGGGAGTCCCTCTGGCGGGGAGCTGTTTTTT.